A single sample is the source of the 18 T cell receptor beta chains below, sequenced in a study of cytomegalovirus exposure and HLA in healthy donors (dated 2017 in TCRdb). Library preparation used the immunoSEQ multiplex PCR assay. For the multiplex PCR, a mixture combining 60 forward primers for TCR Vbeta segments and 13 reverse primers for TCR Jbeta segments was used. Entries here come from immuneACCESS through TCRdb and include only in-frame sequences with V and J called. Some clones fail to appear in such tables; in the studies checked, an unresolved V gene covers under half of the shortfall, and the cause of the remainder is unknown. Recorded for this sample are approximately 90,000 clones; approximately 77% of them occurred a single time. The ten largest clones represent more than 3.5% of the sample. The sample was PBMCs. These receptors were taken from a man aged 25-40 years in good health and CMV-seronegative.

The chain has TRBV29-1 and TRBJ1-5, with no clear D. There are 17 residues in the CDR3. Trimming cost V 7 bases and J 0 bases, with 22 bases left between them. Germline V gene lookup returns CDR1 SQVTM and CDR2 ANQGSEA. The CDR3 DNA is TGCAGCGGACACAGTCAAGAAGGGAGATATAGCAATCAGCCCCAGCATTTT. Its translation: CSGHSQEGRYSNQPQHF.

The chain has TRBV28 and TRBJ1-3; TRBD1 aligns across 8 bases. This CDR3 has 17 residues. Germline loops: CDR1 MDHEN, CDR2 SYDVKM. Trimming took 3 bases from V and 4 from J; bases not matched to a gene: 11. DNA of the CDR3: TGTGCCAGCAGTTTCTTGGCAGCAGGGGGCGAAGGAAACACCATATATTTT. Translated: CASSFLAAGGEGNTIYF.

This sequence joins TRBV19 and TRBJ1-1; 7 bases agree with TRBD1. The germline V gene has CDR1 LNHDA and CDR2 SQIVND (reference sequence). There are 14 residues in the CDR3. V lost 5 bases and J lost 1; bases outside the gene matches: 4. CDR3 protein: CASSPRQGNTEAFF. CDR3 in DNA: TGTGCCAGTAGTCCCCGACAGGGGAACACTGAAGCTTTCTTT.

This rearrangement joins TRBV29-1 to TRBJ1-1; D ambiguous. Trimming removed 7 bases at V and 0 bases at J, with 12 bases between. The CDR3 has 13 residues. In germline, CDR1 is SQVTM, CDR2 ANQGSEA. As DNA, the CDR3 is TGCAGCGCCCGGGAGACCATGAACACTGAAGCTTTCTTT. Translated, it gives CSARETMNTEAFF.

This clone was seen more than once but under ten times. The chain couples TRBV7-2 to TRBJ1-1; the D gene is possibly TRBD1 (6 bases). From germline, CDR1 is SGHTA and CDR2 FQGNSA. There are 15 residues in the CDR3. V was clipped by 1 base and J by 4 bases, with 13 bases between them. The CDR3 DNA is TGTGCCAGCAGCTTAGTTACAGGGACGGGCACTGAAGCTTTCTTT. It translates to CASSLVTGTGTEAFF.

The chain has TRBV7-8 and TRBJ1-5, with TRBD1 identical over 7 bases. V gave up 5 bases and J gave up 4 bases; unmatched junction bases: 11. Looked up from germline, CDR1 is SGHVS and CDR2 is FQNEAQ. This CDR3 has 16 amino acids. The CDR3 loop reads CASSARSGTANQPQHF. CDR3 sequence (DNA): TGTGCCAGCAGCGCCAGATCCGGGACAGCAAATCAGCCCCAGCATTTT. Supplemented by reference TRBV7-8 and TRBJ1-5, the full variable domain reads GAGVSQSPRYKVAKRGQDVALRCDPISGHVSLFWYQQALGQGPEFLTYFQNEAQLDKSGLPSDRFFAERPEGSVSTLKIQRTQQEDSAVYLCASSARSGTANQPQHFGDGTRLSIL.

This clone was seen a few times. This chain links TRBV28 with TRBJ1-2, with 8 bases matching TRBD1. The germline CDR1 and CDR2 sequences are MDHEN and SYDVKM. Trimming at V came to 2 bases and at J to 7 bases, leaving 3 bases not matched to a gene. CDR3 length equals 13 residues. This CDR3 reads CASSLNRGSGYTF. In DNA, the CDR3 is TGTGCCAGCAGTTTAAACAGGGGGAGTGGCTACACCTTC.

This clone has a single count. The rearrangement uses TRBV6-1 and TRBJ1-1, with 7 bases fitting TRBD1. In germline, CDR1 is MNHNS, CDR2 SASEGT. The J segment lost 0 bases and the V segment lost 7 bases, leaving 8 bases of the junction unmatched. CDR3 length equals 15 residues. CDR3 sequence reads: CASTRQGRLNTEAFF. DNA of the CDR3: TGTGCCAGCACAAGACAGGGCCGATTGAACACTGAAGCTTTCTTT.

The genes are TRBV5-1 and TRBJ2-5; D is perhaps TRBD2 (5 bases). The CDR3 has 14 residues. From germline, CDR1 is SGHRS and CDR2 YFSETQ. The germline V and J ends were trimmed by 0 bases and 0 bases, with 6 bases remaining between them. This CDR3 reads CASSLGADQETQYF. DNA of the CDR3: TGCGCCAGCAGCTTGGGAGCGGACCAAGAGACCCAGTACTTC. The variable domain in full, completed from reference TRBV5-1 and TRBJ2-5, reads KAGVTQTPRYLIKTRGQQVTLSCSPISGHRSVSWYQQTPGQGLQFLFEYFSETQRNKGNFPGRFSGRQFSNSRSEMNVSTLELGDSALYLCASSLGADQETQYFGPGTRLLVL.

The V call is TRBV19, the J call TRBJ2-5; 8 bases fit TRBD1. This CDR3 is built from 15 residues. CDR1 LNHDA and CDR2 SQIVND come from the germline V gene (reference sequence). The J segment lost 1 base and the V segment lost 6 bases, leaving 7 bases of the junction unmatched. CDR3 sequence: CASREGTGLQETQYF. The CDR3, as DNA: TGTGCCAGTAGAGAGGGGACAGGTCTCCAAGAGACCCAGTACTTC.

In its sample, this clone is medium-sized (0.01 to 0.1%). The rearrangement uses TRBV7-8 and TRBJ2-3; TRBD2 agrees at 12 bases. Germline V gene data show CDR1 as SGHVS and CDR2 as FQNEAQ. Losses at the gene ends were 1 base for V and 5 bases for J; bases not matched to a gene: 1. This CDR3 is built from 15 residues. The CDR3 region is CASSLVLAGGDTQYF. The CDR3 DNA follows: TGTGCCAGCAGCTTAGTACTAGCGGGAGGAGATACGCAGTATTTT.

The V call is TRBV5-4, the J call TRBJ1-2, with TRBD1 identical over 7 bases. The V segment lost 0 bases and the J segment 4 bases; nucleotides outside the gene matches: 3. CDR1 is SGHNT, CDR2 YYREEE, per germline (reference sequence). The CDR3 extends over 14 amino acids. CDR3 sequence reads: CASSLVGTVYGYTF. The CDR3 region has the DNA TGTGCCAGCAGCTTGGTAGGGACAGTCTATGGCTACACCTTC.

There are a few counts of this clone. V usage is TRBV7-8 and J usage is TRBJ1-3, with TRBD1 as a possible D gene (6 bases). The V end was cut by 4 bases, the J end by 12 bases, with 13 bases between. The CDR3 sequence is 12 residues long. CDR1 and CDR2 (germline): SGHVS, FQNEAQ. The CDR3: CASSSNRADIYF. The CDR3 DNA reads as TGTGCCAGCAGCTCTAACAGGGCCGACATATATTTT.

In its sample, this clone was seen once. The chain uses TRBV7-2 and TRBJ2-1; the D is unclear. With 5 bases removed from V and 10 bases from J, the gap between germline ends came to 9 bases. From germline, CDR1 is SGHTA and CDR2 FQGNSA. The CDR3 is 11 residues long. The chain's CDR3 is CASSQQKEQFF. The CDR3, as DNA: TGTGCCAGCAGCCAACAGAAAGAGCAGTTCTTC.

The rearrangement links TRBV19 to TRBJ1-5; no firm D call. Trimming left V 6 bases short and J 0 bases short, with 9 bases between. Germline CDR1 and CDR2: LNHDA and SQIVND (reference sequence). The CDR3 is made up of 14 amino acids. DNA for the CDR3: TGTGCCAGTAGCCCCTCGGTTAGCAATCAGCCCCAGCATTTT. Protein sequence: CASSPSVSNQPQHF.

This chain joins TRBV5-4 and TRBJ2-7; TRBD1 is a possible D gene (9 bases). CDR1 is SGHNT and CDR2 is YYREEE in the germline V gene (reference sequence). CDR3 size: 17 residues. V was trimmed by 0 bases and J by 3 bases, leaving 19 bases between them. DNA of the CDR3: TGTGCCAGCAGCTTGGACGGGGGGGGACAGGGTAGCTACGAGCAGTACTTC. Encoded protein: CASSLDGGGQGSYEQYF.

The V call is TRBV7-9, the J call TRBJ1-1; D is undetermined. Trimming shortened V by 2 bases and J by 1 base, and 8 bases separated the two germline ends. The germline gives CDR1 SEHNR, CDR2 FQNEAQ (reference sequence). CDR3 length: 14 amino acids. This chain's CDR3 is CASSLTETNTEAFF. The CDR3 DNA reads TGTGCCAGCAGCTTAACAGAGACGAACACTGAAGCTTTCTTT.

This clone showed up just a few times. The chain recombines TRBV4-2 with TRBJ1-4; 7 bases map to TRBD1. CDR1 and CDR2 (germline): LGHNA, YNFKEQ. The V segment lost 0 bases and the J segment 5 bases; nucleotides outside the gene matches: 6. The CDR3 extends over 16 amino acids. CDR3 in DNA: TGTGCCAGCAGCCAAGACCCGAGACAGGGAAATGAAAAACTGTTTTTT. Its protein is CASSQDPRQGNEKLFF.